The clone carrying this T cell receptor beta chain was detected ten times or more. As yet, its antigen is unknown. It was with a sample-barcoded 5' primer and a J-beta primer mix that a second PCR of about 7 to 12 cycles was run. Any given sample supplied a minimum of 2.5 million CDR3-containing paired-end reads. TCRdb reanalysed the 5' RACE reads using MiXCR and keeps one entry per CDR3 protein. This table has approximately 670,000 distinct CDR3 sequences, 40% to 45% appearing once. This entry is derived from a study of blood T cells in healthy people across ages. General observations from the study: Higher diversity, along with more naive CD4+ cells, distinguished long-lived donors from aged donors. The fall in TCR beta diversity per million T cells was roughly linear with age.

The CDR3 covers 13 residues. Germline V CDR1 and CDR2: SQVTM, ANQGSEA. Every sample had a minimum of 7 million PBMCs isolated. The receptor was isolated from an elderly man in good health. V usage is TRBV29-1 and J usage is TRBJ1-1; D is ambiguous. Material: blood. CDR3 nucleotides: TGCAGTACCGACTCGGCAGGAGGGACTGAAGCTTTCTTT. This translates into CSTDSAGGTEAFF.